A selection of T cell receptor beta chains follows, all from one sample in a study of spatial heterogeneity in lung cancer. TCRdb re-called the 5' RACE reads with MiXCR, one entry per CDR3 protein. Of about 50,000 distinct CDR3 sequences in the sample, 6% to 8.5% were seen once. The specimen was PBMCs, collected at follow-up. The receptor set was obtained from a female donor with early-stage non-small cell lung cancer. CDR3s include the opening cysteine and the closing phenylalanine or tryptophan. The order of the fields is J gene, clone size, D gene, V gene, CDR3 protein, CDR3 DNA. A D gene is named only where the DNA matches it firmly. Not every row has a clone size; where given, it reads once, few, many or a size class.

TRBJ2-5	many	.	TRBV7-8	CASMRGTDRETQYF	TGTGCCAGCATGCGGGGGACCGACAGGGAGACCCAGTACTTC
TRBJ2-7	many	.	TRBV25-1	CASKAAVNYEQYF	TGTGCCAGCAAAGCGGCAGTCAACTACGAGCAGTACTTC
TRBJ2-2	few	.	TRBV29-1	CSVEEVGTPYTGELFF	TGCAGCGTTGAGGAGGTCGGGACACCTTACACCGGGGAGCTGTTTTTT
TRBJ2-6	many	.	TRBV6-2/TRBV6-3	CASRNPGANVLTF	TGTGCCAGCAGGAACCCTGGGGCCAACGTCCTGACTTTC
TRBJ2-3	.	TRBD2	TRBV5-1	CASSLVLAGDTDTQYF	TGCGCCAGCAGCTTGGTGTTAGCGGGGGACACAGATACGCAGTATTTT
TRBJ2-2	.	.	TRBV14	CASSQQNTGELFF	TGTGCCAGCAGCCAACAAAACACCGGGGAGCTGTTTTTT
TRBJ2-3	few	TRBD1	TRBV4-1	CASSLRDRSTDTQYF	TGCGCCAGCAGCCTCCGGGACAGGAGCACAGATACGCAGTATTTT
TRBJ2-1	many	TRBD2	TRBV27	CASSLGGAYNEQFF	TGTGCCAGCAGTCTGGGGGGGGCCTACAATGAGCAGTTCTTC
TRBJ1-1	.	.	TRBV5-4	CASSPGRESTEAFF	TGTGCCAGCAGCCCCGGACGGGAGAGCACTGAAGCTTTCTTT
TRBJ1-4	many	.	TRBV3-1	CASSQDRKKLFF	TGTGCCAGCAGCCAAGATCGGAAAAAACTGTTTTTT
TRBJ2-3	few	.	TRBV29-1	CSVDPGTDTQYF	TGCAGCGTTGACCCCGGCACAGATACGCAGTATTTT
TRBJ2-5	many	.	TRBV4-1	CASSRTGGQQETQYF	TGCGCCAGCAGCCGGACGGGGGGCCAGCAAGAGACCCAGTACTTC
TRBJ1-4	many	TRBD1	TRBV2	CASSVDRDRPFPNEKLFF	TGTGCCAGCAGTGTCGACAGGGATAGGCCTTTCCCTAATGAAAAACTGTTTTTT
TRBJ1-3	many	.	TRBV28	CASSRPSAAGGSGNTIYF	TGTGCCAGCTCCCGACCCTCGGCGGCTGGGGGATCTGGAAACACCATATATTTT
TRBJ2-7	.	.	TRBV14	CASSQDLSVQSNEQYF	TGTGCCAGCAGCCAAGATTTAAGTGTACAATCGAACGAGCAGTACTTC
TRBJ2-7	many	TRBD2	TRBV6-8	CASGTSRQGGEQYF	TGTGCCAGCGGGACTAGCCGACAGGGAGGCGAGCAGTACTTC
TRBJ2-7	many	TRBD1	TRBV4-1	CASSQEAGGSYEQYF	TGCGCCAGCAGCCAAGAGGCAGGGGGCTCCTACGAGCAGTACTTC
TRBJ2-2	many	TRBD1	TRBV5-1	CASSGTGGDTGELFF	TGCGCCAGCAGCGGGACAGGGGGCGACACCGGGGAGCTGTTTTTT
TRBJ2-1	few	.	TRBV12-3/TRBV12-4	CASTRDWSYNEQFF	TGTGCCAGCACAAGGGATTGGTCCTACAATGAGCAGTTCTTC
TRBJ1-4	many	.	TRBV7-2	CASSSGQTGVEKLFF	TGTGCCAGCAGCTCCGGACAGACGGGGGTGGAAAAACTGTTTTTT
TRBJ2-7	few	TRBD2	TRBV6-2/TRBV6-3	CASSSTSPYEQYF	TGTGCCAGCAGTTCGACTAGCCCGTACGAGCAGTACTTC
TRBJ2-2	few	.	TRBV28	CASSLSLPDDNTGELFF	TGTGCCAGCAGTTTATCGCTCCCGGATGATAACACCGGGGAGCTGTTTTTT
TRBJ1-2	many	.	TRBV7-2	CASSLDLGTAYGYTF	TGTGCCAGCAGCTTAGATCTCGGGACGGCCTATGGCTACACCTTC
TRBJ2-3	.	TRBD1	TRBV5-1	CASTAGGLDTQYF	TGCGCCAGCACCGCAGGGGGCCTAGATACGCAGTATTTT
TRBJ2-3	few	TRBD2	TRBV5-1	CASSLGTSGGTDTQYF	TGCGCCAGCAGCCTCGGGACTAGCGGGGGCACAGATACGCAGTATTTT
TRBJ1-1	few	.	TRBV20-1	CSGTRNTEAFF	TGCAGTGGGACGAGGAACACTGAAGCTTTCTTT
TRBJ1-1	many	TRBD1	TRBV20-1	CSATGQGALVNTEAFF	TGCAGTGCTACTGGACAGGGGGCTTTGGTGAACACTGAAGCTTTCTTT
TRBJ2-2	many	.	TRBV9	CASSVGSGYTGELFF	TGTGCCAGCAGCGTAGGGTCGGGGTACACCGGGGAGCTGTTTTTT
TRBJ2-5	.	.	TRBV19	CASRLRTSQETQYF	TGTGCCAGTAGATTACGGACAAGCCAAGAGACCCAGTACTTC
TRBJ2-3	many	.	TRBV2	CASSENGRGDTQYF	TGTGCCAGCAGTGAAAACGGTAGAGGAGATACGCAGTATTTT
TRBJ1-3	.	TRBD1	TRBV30	CAWSYRGPNTIYF	TGTGCCTGGAGTTACAGGGGGCCAAACACCATATATTTT
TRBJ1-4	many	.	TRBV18	CASSPGATNEKLFF	TGTGCCAGCTCACCAGGGGCAACTAATGAAAAACTGTTTTTT
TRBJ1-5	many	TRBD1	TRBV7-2	CASSRGTGNSNQPQHF	TGTGCCAGCAGCCGAGGGACAGGTAATAGCAATCAGCCCCAGCATTTT
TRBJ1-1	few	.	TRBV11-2	CASSRGVTNTEAFF	TGTGCCAGCAGCCGGGGGGTTACGAACACTGAAGCTTTCTTT
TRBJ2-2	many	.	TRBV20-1	CSARQGNTGELFF	TGCAGTGCTCGCCAGGGGAACACCGGGGAGCTGTTTTTT
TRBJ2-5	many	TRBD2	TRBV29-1	CSVLAGGGETQYF	TGCAGCGTGCTAGCGGGGGGCGGGGAGACCCAGTACTTC
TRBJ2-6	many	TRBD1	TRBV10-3	CAISAGTGASGANVLTF	TGTGCCATCAGTGCCGGGACAGGGGCCTCTGGGGCCAACGTCCTGACTTTC
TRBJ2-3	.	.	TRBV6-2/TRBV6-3	CASSSAPWDQTDTQYF	TGTGCCAGCAGTTCCGCACCATGGGACCAAACAGATACGCAGTATTTT
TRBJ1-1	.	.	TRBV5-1	CASSLDSNTEAFF	TGCGCCAGCAGCCTGGACAGTAACACTGAAGCTTTCTTT
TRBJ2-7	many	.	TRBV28	CASSSPGTRAGEQYF	TGTGCCAGCAGTTCCCCCGGGACCCGGGCGGGGGAGCAGTACTTC
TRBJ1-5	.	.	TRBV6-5	CASSYNRPGGNQPQHF	TGTGCCAGCAGTTATAATCGGCCAGGGGGCAATCAGCCCCAGCATTTT
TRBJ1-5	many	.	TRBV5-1	CASSLAGANQPQHF	TGCGCCAGCAGCTTGGCGGGGGCCAATCAGCCCCAGCATTTT
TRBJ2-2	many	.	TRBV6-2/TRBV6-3	CASGLTRDTGELFF	TGTGCCAGCGGCCTAACTAGAGACACCGGGGAGCTGTTTTTT
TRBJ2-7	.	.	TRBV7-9	CASSRGTDSYEQYF	TGTGCCAGCAGCCGCGGGACGGACTCCTACGAGCAGTACTTC